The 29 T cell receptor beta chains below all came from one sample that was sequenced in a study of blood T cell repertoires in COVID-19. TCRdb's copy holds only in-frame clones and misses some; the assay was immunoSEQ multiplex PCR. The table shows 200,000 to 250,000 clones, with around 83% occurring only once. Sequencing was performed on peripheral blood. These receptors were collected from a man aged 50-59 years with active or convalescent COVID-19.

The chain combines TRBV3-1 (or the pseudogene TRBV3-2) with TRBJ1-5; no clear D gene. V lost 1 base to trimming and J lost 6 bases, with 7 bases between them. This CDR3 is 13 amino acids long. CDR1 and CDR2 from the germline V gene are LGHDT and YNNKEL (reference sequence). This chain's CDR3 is CASSQAESQPQHF. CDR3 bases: TGTGCCAGCAGCCAAGCGGAGAGTCAGCCCCAGCATTTT.

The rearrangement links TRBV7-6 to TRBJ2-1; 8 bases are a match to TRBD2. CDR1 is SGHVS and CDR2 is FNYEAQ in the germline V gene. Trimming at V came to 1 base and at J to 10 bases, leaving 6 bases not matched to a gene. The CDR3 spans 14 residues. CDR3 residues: CASSLGPSGPEQFF. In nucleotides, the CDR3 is TGTGCCAGCAGCTTAGGGCCTAGCGGGCCAGAGCAGTTCTTC.

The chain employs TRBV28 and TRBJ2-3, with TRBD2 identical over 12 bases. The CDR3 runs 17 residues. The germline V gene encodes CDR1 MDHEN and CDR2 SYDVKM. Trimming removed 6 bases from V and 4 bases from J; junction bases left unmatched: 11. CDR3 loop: CASRRTSGNPGADTQYF. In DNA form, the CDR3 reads TGTGCCAGCAGGAGGACTAGCGGGAACCCAGGGGCAGATACGCAGTATTTT. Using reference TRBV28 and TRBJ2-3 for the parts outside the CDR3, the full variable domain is DVKVTQSSRYLVKRTGEKVFLECVQDMDHENMFWYRQDPGLGLRLIYFSYDVKMKEKGDIPEGYSVSREKKERFSLILESASTNQTSMYLCASRRTSGNPGADTQYFGPGTRLTVL.

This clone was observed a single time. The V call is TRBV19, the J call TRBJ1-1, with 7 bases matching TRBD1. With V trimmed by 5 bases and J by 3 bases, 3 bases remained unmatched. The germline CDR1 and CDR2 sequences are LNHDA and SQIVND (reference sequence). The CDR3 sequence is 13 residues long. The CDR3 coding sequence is TGTGCCAGTAGTTCCGACAGGGACACTGAAGCTTTCTTT. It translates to CASSSDRDTEAFF. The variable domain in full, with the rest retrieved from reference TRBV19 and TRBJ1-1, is DGGITQSPKYLFRKEGQNVTLSCEQNLNHDAMYWYRQDPGQGLRLIYYSQIVNDFQKGDIAEGYSVSREKKESFPLTVTSAQKNPTAFYLCASSSDRDTEAFFGQGTRLTVV.

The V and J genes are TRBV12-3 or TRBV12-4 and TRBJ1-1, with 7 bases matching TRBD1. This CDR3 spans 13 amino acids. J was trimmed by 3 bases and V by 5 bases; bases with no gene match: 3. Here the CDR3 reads CASSTQGYTEAFF. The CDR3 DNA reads TGTGCCAGCAGTACACAGGGGTACACTGAAGCTTTCTTT.

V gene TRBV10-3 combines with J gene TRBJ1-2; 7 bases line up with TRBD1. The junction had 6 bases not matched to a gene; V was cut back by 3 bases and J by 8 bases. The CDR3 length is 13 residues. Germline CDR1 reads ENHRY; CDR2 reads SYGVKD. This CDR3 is CAISERQGEGYTF. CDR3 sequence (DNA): TGTGCCATCAGTGAACGGCAGGGGGAGGGCTACACCTTC.

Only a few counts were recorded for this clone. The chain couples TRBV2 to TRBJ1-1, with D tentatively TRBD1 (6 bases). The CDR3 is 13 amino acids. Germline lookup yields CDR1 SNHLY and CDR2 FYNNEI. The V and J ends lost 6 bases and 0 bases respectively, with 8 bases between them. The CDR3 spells CASSNRVNTEAFF. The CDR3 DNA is TGTGCCAGCAGCAACAGGGTGAACACTGAAGCTTTCTTT.

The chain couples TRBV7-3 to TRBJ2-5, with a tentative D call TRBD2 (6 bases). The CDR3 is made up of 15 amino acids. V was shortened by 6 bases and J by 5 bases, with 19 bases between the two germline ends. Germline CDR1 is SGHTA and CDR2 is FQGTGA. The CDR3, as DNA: TGTGCCAGCAGTGATCCGGCGGGAAGTAGGGAGACCCAGTACTTC. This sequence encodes CASSDPAGSRETQYF.

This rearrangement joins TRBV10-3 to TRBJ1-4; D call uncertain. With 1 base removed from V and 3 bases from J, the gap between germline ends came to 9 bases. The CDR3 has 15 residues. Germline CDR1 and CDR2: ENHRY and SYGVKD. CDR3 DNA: TGTGCCATCAGTGAGTTTCAGTGGCCTAATGAAAAACTGTTTTTT. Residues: CAISEFQWPNEKLFF.

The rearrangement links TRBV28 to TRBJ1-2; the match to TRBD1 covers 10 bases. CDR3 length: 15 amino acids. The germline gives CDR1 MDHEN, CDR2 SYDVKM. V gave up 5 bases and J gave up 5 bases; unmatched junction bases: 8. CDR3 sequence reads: CASSIQTGGWYGYTF. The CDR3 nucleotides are TGTGCCAGCAGTATCCAGACAGGGGGCTGGTATGGCTACACCTTC.

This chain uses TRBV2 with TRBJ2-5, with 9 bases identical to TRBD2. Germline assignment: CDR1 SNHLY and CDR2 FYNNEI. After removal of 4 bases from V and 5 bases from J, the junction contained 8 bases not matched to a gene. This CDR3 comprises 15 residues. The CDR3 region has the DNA TGTGCCAGCAGTGGACAAAGCGGGGGGTGGGAGACCCAGTACTTC. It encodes CASSGQSGGWETQYF.

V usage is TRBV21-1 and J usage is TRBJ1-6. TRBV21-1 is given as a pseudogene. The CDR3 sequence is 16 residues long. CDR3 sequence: CASSKEKSSYNSPLHF. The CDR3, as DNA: TGTGCCAGCAGCAAAGAGAAGAGCTCCTATAATTCACCCCTCCACTTT.

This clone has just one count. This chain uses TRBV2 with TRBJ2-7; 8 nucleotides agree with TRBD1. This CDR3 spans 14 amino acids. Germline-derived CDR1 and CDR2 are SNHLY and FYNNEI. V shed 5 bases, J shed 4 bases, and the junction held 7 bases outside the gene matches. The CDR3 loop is CASSHGQGSYEQYF. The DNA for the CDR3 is TGTGCCAGCAGTCACGGACAGGGATCTTACGAGCAGTACTTC.

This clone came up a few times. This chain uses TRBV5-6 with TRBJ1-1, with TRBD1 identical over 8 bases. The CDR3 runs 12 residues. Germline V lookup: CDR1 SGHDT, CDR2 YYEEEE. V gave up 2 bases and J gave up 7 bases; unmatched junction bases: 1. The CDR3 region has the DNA TGTGCCAGCAGCTTTGGGACAGGTGAAGCTTTCTTT. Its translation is CASSFGTGEAFF.

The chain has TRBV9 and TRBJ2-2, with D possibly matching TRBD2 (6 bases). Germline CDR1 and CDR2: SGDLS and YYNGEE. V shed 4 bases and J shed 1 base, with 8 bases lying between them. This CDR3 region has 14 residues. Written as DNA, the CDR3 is TGTGCCAGCAGCATTAGCGGGAACACCGGGGAGCTGTTTTTT. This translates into CASSISGNTGELFF.

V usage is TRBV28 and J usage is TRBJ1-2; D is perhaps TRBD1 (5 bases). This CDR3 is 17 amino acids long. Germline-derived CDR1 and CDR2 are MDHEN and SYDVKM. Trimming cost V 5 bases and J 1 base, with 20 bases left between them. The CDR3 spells CASSLPGDGGGNYGYTF. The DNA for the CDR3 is TGTGCCAGCAGTCTACCCGGCGATGGGGGGGGTAACTATGGCTACACCTTC.

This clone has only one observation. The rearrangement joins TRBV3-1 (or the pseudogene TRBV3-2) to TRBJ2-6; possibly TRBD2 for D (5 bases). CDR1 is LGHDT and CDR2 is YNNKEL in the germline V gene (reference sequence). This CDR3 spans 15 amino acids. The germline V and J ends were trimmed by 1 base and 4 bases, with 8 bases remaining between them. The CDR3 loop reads CASSQGGSGANVLTF. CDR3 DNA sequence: TGTGCCAGCAGCCAAGGAGGGTCCGGGGCCAACGTCCTGACTTTC.

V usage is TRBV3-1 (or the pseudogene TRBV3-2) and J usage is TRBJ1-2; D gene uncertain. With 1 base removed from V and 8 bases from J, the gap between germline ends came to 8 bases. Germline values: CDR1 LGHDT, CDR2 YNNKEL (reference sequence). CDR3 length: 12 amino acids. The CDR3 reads CASSQGTGGYTF. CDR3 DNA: TGTGCCAGCAGCCAAGGGACGGGGGGCTACACCTTC.

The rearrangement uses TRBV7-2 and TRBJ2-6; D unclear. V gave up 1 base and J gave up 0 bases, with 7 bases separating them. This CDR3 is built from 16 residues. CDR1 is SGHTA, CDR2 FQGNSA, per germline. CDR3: CASSLVSGSGANVLTF. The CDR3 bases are TGTGCCAGCAGCTTAGTATCCGGCTCTGGGGCCAACGTCCTGACTTTC.

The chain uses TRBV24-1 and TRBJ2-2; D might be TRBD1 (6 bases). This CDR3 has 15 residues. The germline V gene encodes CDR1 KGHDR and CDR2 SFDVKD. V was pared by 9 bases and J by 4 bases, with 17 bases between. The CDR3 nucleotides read TGTGCCACCGAAGCGGTGGAAGGGGGCACCGGGGAGCTGTTTTTT. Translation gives CATEAVEGGTGELFF.

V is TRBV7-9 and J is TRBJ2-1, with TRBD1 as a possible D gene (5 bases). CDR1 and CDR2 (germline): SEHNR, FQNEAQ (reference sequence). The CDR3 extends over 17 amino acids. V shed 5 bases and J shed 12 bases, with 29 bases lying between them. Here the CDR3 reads CASSPGILKPGHTGQFF. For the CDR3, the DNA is TGTGCCAGCAGCCCAGGGATCCTGAAACCGGGTCACACTGGGCAGTTCTTC.

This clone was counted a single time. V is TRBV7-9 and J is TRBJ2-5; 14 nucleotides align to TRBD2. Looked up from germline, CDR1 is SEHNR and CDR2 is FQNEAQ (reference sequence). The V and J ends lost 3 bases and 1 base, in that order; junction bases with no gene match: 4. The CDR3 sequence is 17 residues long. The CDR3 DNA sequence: TGTGCCAGCAGCTTCGGGACTAGCGGGAGCCCCCAAGAGACCCAGTACTTC. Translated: CASSFGTSGSPQETQYF.

The CDR3 DNA reads TGCGCCACCCAACCAGGGGACACAGATACGCAGTATTTT. This encodes CATQPGDTDTQYF. The V gene is TRBV10-1, the J gene TRBJ2-3, with a weak D call TRBD1 (6 bases). The germline CDR1 and CDR2 sequences are WNHNN and SYGVQD (reference sequence). This CDR3 has 13 residues. Deletions cut 10 bases from V and 2 bases from J, with 13 bases between.

The CDR3: CASSFGTGREETQYF. The CDR3 region has the DNA TGTGCCAGCAGCTTCGGGACAGGGCGAGAAGAGACCCAGTACTTC. The chain is built from TRBV28 and TRBJ2-5, with 9 bases lining up with TRBD1. Germline values: CDR1 MDHEN, CDR2 SYDVKM. V dropped 6 bases and J dropped 3; count of bases not matched to a gene: 8. This CDR3 is 15 amino acids long. Complete variable domain (other parts from reference TRBV28 and TRBJ2-5): DVKVTQSSRYLVKRTGEKVFLECVQDMDHENMFWYRQDPGLGLRLIYFSYDVKMKEKGDIPEGYSVSREKKERFSLILESASTNQTSMYLCASSFGTGREETQYFGPGTRLLVL.

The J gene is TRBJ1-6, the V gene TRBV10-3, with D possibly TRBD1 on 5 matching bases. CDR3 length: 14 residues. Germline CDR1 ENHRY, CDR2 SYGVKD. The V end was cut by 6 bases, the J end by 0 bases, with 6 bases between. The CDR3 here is CAIRGASYNSPLHF. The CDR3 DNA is TGTGCCATCAGAGGGGCCTCCTATAATTCACCCCTCCACTTT.

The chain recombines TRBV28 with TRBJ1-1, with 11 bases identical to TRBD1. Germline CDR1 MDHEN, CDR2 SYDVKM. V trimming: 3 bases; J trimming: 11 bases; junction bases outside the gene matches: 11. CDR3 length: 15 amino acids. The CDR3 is CASSFPPGTGGRAFF. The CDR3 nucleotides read TGTGCCAGCAGTTTCCCCCCCGGGACAGGGGGGAGGGCTTTCTTT.

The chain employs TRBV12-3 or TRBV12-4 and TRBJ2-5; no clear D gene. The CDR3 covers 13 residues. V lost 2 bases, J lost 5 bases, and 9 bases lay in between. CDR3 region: CASSLLSLETQYF. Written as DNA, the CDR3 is TGTGCCAGCAGTTTACTTAGTCTTGAGACCCAGTACTTC.

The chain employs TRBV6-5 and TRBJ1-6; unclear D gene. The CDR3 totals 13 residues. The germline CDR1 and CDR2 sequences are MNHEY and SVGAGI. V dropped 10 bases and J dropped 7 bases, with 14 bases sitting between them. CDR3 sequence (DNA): TGTGCCACCACCAGCTCGGGGAATTCACCCCTCCACTTT. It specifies CATTSSGNSPLHF.

The CDR3: CASRPGQGVYGYTF. CDR3 in DNA: TGCGCCAGCAGGCCGGGACAGGGGGTCTATGGCTACACCTTC. V is TRBV4-3 and J is TRBJ1-2; 11 bases line up with TRBD1. This CDR3 region has 14 residues. The J segment lost 4 bases and the V segment lost 6 bases, leaving 4 bases of the junction unmatched. CDR1 is LGHNA and CDR2 is YSLEER in the germline V gene.